The following is a T cell receptor beta chain sequence with its context. From its re-call of the 5' RACE reads, TCRdb lists each CDR3 protein once, without DNA. The sample table sets out about 300,000 distinct CDR3 sequences. The data originate from a study of monozygotic twins with inflammatory bowel disease. Specimen: blood. This TCR was recovered from a human donor with ulcerative colitis or Crohn's disease, or a healthy co-twin of an affected twin (not recorded which).

CDR3 region: CASKVAGGNNEQFF. The chain combines TRBV5-1 with TRBJ2-1; checking the TCRdb D call of TRBD2 is not possible without DNA. The CDR3 length is 14 residues. The germline V gene has CDR1 SGHRS and CDR2 YFSETQ.